This T cell receptor (beta chain) was sequenced for a study of CD8 T cells in Susac syndrome. TEMRA cells underwent FACS enrichment and CD8+ and CD4+ T cells underwent negative isolation. The germline gives CDR1 LGHNA, CDR2 YSLEER. V trimming: 1 base; J trimming: 6 bases; junction bases outside the gene matches: 12. This CDR3 is 18 amino acids long. When the RNA was reverse transcribed, random hexamers were used with an input of roughly 0.5 to 1 ug. The authors amplified TCR beta CDR3 across 54 Vbeta and 13 Jbeta using immunoSEQ multiplex PCR. TCRdb itself ran the immunoSEQ multiplex PCR reads through MiXCR, one entry per CDR3 protein. The repertoire holds 20,000 to 25,000 distinct CDR3 sequences, with around 92% as singletons.

This clonotype was sampled from a human donor in good health. The sequenced sample consisted of CD8+ T cells from PBMCs. The V and J genes are TRBV4-3 and TRBJ2-1; 10 bases align to TRBD2. As DNA, the CDR3 is TGCGCCAGCAGCCAAGGAAGGCTAGCGGGGGCCTTCGGCAATGAGCAGTTCTTC. Its protein product is CASSQGRLAGAFGNEQFF.